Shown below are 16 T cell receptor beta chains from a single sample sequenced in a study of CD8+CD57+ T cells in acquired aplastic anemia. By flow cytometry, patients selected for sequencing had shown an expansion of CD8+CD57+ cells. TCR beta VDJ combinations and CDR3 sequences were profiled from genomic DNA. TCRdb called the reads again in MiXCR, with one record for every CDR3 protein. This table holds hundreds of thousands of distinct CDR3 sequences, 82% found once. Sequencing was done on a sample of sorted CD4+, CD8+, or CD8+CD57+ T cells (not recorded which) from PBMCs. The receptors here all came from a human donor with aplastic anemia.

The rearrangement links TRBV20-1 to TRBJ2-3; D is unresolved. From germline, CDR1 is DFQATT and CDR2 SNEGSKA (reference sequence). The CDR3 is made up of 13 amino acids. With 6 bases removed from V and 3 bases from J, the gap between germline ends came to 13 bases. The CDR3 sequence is CSASSSGTDTQYF. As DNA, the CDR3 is TGCAGTGCCAGCAGCTCCGGGACAGATACGCAGTATTTT.

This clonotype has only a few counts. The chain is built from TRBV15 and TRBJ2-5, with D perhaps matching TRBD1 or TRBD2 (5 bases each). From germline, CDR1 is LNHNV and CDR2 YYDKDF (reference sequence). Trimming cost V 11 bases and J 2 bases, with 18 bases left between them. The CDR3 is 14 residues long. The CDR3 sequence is CASAGHGEQETQYF. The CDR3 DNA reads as TGTGCCTCCGCCGGACACGGGGAGCAAGAGACCCAGTACTTC.

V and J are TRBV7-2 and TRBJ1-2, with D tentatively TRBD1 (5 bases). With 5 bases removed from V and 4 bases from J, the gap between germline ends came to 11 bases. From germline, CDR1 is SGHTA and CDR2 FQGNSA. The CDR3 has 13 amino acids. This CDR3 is CASSPDTFYGYTF. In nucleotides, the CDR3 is TGTGCCAGCAGCCCGGACACTTTCTATGGCTACACCTTC.

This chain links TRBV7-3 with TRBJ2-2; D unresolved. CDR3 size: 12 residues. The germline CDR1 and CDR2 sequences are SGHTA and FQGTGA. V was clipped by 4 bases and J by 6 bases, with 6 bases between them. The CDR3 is CASSSEPGELFF. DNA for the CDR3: TGTGCCAGCAGCTCAGAGCCCGGGGAGCTGTTTTTT. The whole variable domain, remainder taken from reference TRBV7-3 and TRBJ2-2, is GAGVSQTPSNKVTEKGKYVELRCDPISGHTALYWYRQSLGQGPEFLIYFQGTGAADDSGLPNDRFFAVRPEGSVSTLKIQRTERGDSAVYLCASSSEPGELFFGEGSRLTVL.

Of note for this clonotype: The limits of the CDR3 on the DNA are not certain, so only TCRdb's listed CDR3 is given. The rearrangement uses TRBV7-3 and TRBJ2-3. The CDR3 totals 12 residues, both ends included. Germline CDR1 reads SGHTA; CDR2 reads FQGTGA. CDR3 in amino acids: CASRVGAGTQNF.

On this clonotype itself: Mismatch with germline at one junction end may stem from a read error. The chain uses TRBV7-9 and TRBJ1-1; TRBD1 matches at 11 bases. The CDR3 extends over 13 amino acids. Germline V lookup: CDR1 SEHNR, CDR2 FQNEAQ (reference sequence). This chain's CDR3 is CAGQGARETQAFW. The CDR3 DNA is TGTGCCGGACAGGGGGCTAGGGAGACCCAGGCTTTCTGG.

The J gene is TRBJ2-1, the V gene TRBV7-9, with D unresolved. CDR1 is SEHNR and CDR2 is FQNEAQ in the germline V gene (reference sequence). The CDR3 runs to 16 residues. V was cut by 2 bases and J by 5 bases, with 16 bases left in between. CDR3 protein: CASSLRVPRRNNEQFF. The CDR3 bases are TGTGCCAGCAGCTTACGGGTCCCGCGGCGAAACAATGAGCAGTTCTTC.

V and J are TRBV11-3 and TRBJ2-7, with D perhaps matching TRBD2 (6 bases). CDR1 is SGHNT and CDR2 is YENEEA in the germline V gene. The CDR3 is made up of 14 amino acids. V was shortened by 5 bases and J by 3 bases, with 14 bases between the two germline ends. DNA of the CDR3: TGTGCCAGCAGCGGGGAGGTGGGGAACTACGAGCAGTACTTC. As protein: CASSGEVGNYEQYF.

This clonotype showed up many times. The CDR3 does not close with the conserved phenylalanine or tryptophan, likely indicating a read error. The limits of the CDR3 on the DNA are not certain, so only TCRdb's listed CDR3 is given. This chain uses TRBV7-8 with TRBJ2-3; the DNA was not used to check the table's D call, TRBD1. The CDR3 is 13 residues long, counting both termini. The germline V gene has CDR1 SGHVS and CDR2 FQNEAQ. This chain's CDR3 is CASSFHPDGTAFS.

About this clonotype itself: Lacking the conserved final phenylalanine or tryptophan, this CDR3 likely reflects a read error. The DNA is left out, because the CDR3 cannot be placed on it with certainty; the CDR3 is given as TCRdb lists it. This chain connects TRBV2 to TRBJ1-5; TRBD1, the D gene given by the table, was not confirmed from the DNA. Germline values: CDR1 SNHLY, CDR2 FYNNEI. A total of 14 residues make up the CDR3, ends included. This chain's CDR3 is CASSEWDTNQHHHG.

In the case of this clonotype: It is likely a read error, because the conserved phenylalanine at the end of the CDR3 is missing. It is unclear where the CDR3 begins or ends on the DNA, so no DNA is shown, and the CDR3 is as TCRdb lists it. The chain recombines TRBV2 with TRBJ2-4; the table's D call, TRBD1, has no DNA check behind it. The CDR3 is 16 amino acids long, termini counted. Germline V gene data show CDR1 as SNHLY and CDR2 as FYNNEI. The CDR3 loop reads CASRDGGADTQYFQFG.

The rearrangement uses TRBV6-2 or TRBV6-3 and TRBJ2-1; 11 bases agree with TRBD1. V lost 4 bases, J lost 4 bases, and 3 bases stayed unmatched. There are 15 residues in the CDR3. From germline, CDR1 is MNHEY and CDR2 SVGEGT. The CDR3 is CASSWTGGPYNEQFF. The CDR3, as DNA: TGTGCCAGCAGTTGGACAGGGGGCCCATACAATGAGCAGTTCTTC.

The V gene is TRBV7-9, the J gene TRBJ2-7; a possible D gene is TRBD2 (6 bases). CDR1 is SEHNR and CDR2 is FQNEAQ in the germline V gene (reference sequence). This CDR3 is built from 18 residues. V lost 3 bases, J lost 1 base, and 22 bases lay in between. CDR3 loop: CASSFLPGGMSLSYEQYF. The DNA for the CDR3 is TGTGCCAGCAGCTTTCTTCCAGGCGGGATGTCCCTTTCCTACGAGCAGTACTTC.

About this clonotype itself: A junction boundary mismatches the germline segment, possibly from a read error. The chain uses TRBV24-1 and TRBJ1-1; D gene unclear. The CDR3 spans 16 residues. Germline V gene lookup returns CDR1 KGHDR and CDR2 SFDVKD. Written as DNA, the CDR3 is TGTGCCACCAGTGACCCCACGGCAGGCAAGTACACTGAAGTTTTCTTC. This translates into CATSDPTAGKYTEVFF.

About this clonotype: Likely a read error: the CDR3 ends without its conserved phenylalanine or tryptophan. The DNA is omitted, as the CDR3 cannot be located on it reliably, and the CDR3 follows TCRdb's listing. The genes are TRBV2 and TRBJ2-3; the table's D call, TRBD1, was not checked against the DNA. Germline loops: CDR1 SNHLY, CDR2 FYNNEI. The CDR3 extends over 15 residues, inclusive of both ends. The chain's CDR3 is CASSGGGIHEQFFGP.

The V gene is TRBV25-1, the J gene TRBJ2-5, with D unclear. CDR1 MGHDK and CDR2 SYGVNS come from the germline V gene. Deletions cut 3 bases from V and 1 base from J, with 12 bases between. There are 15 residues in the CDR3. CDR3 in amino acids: CASSDPSVPQETQYF. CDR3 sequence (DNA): TGTGCCAGCAGTGATCCAAGTGTTCCCCAAGAGACCCAGTACTTC.